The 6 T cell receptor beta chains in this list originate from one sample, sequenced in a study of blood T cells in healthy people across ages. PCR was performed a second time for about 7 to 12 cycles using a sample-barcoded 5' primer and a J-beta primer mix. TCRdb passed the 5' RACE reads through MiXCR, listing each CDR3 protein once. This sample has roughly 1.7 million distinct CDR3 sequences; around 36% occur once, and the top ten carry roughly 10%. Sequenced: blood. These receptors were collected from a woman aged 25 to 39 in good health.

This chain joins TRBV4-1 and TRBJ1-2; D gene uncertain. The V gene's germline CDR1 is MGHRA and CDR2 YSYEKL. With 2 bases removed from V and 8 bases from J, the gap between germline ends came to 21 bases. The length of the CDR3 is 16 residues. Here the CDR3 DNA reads TGCGCCAGCAGCCAACCGCAGGAGCCCACATCGGGAGGCTACACCTTC. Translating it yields CASSQPQEPTSGGYTF.

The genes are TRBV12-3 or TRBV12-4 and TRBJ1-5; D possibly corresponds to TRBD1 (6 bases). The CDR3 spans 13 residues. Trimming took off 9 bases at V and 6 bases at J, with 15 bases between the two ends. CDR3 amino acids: CASGQSATQPQHF. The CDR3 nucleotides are TGTGCCAGTGGACAGTCGGCTACTCAGCCCCAGCATTTT.

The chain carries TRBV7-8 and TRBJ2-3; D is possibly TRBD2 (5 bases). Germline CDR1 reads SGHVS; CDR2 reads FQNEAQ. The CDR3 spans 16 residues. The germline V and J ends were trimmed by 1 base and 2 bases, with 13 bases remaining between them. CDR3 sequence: CASSLVEGVVTDTQYF. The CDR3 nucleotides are TGTGCCAGCAGCTTAGTTGAGGGTGTTGTCACAGATACGCAGTATTTT. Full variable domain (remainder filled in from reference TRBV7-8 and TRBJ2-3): GAGVSQSPRYKVAKRGQDVALRCDPISGHVSLFWYQQALGQGPEFLTYFQNEAQLDKSGLPSDRFFAERPEGSVSTLKIQRTQQEDSAVYLCASSLVEGVVTDTQYFGPGTRLTVL.

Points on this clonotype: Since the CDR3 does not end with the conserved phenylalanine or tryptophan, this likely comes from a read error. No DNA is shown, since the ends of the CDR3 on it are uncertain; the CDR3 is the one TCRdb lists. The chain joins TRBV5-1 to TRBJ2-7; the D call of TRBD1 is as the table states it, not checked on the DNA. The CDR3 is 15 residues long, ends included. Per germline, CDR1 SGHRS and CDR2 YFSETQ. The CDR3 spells CASSLGQALSDEWYI.

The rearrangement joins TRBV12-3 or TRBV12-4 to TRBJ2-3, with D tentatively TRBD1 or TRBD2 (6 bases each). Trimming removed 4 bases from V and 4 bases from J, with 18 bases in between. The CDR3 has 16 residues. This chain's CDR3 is CASSWGASGKSDTQYF. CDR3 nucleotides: TGTGCCAGCAGTTGGGGGGCCTCAGGGAAGTCAGATACGCAGTATTTT.

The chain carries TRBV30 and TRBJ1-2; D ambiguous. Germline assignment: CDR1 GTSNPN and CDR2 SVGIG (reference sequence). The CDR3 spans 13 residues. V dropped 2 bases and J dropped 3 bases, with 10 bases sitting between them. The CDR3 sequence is CAWSLVGDYGYTF. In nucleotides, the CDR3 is TGTGCCTGGAGTCTGGTTGGCGACTATGGCTACACCTTC.